The 27 T cell receptor beta chains below all came from one sample that was sequenced in a study of cytomegalovirus exposure and HLA in healthy donors. Researchers ran the PCR with 60 Vbeta and 13 Jbeta primers. The repertoire was sequenced with immunoSEQ multiplex PCR; TCRdb's copy has only in-frame clones and lacks some. The table lists about 140,000 clones, 80% of them singletons. The source material was PBMCs. The receptor set was obtained from a male donor in good health and CMV-seropositive.

CDR3 loop: CASSFQGPQSTNTGELFF. The CDR3 DNA follows: TGTGCCAGCAGCTTCCAGGGCCCGCAATCCACGAACACCGGGGAGCTGTTTTTT. The chain combines TRBV7-2 with TRBJ2-2, with a tentative D call TRBD1 (5 bases). The CDR3 contains 18 residues. Trimming took off 3 bases at V and 0 bases at J, with 17 bases between the two ends. The V gene's germline CDR1 is SGHTA and CDR2 FQGNSA.

This clone was counted between two and nine times. The CDR3 DNA reads as TGTGCCAGCTCATCTCTTTTACTAGCTGGGGAAGAGACCCAGTACTTC. It encodes CASSSLLLAGEETQYF. This rearrangement joins TRBV18 to TRBJ2-5; D may be TRBD2 (6 bases). From germline, CDR1 is KGHSH and CDR2 LQKENI. The CDR3 loop spans 16 amino acids. V was pared by 5 bases and J by 3 bases, with 19 bases between.

DNA of the CDR3: TGTGCCAGCAGCCCTAGACTAGCGGGAAATGAGCAGTTCTTC. This encodes CASSPRLAGNEQFF. The V and J genes are TRBV2 and TRBJ2-1; 11 bases map to TRBD2. The CDR3 extends over 14 amino acids. V was pared by 6 bases and J by 7 bases, with 5 bases of the junction left unmatched. Germline CDR1 and CDR2: SNHLY and FYNNEI.

This clone was observed a single time. The genes are TRBV19 and TRBJ1-1, with D possibly being TRBD1 (5 bases). The CDR3 loop spans 16 amino acids. Germline CDR1 reads LNHDA; CDR2 reads SQIVND (reference sequence). V gave up 0 bases and J gave up 1 base, with 12 bases separating them. Here the CDR3 reads CASSIDRTGRNTEAFF. The DNA of the CDR3 is TGTGCCAGTAGTATAGATCGAACAGGTAGGAACACTGAAGCTTTCTTT.

This clone occurred once. In the same sample, other DNA sequences code for this CDR3. The V call is TRBV6-1, the J call TRBJ2-7, with 10 bases identical to TRBD1. Trimming took 4 bases from V and 4 from J; bases not matched to a gene: 4. CDR1 and CDR2 (germline): MNHNS, SASEGT. This CDR3 has 14 amino acids. CDR3 in amino acids: CASSGTGGSYEQYF. Written as DNA, the CDR3 is TGTGCCAGCAGTGGGACAGGGGGTTCTTACGAGCAGTACTTC.

The V gene is TRBV6-5, the J gene TRBJ2-7; D gene unclear. This CDR3 is built from 11 residues. The V end was cut by 6 bases, the J end by 6 bases, with 9 bases between. From germline, CDR1 is MNHEY and CDR2 SVGAGI. The CDR3 spells CASSSVLEQYF. CDR3 sequence (DNA): TGTGCCAGCAGCTCCGTCCTCGAGCAGTACTTC.

This chain links TRBV5-4 with TRBJ1-2; 8 positions agree with TRBD1. V shed 4 bases and J 4 bases; nucleotides not matched to a gene: 3. Germline CDR1 and CDR2: SGHNT and YYREEE (reference sequence). The CDR3 totals 13 residues. CDR3 sequence (DNA): TGTGCCAGCAGCCGGACAGGGCCCTATGGCTACACCTTC. It encodes CASSRTGPYGYTF. The complete variable domain, with remaining parts taken from reference TRBV5-4 and TRBJ1-2, reads ETGVTQSPTHLIKTRGQQVTLRCSSQSGHNTVSWYQQALGQGPQFIFQYYREEENGRGNFPPRFSGLQFPNYSSELNVNALELDDSALYLCASSRTGPYGYTFGSGTRLTVV.

V and J are TRBV11-3 and TRBJ1-1; 9 bases align to TRBD1. Germline CDR1 is SGHNT and CDR2 is YENEEA. The CDR3 consists of 15 residues. The J segment lost 10 bases and the V segment lost 5 bases, leaving 14 bases of the junction unmatched. In DNA form, the CDR3 reads TGTGCCAGCAGCCCCGGACAGGGGCAAAAAGGGAGAGCTTTCTTT. Protein product: CASSPGQGQKGRAFF.

The table lists this clone with a few counts. This chain links TRBV4-3 with TRBJ1-2, with no clear D. With 4 bases removed from V and 2 bases from J, the gap between germline ends came to 14 bases. This CDR3 region has 15 residues. CDR1 is LGHNA and CDR2 is YSLEER in the germline V gene. The CDR3 here is CASSPGREINYGYTF. The CDR3, as DNA: TGCGCCAGCAGCCCCGGACGGGAGATAAACTATGGCTACACCTTC.

This sequence joins TRBV25-1 and TRBJ2-5; D is unclear. The V gene lost 0 bases and the J gene lost 2 bases, with 7 bases spanning the gap. Germline CDR1 reads MGHDK; CDR2 reads SYGVNS. The CDR3 spans 14 residues. The CDR3 DNA reads as TGTGCCAGCAGTGAATATGAGCTACAAGAGACCCAGTACTTC. It specifies CASSEYELQETQYF.

The sample holds a few counts of this clone. This chain uses TRBV6-6 with TRBJ1-1; D unresolved. CDR3 length equals 12 residues. From germline, CDR1 is MNHNY and CDR2 SVGAGI (reference sequence). V lost 3 bases and J lost 6, with 8 bases in between. CDR3 amino acids: CASSYNLAEAFF. The CDR3 coding sequence is TGTGCCAGCAGTTATAATTTAGCTGAAGCTTTCTTT.

The J gene is TRBJ1-5, the V gene TRBV7-9; D is undetermined. The V gene lost 5 bases and the J gene lost 3 bases, with 8 bases spanning the gap. Germline CDR1 is SEHNR and CDR2 is FQNEAQ (reference sequence). The CDR3 extends over 13 amino acids. The CDR3 protein is CASSLKNNQPQHF. The DNA for the CDR3 is TGTGCCAGCAGCCTAAAGAACAATCAGCCCCAGCATTTT.

This clone was counted only a few times. CDR3: CASGHPGGNTEAFF. CDR3 bases: TGTGCCAGCGGCCATCCAGGGGGGAACACTGAAGCTTTCTTT. The chain recombines TRBV6-5 with TRBJ1-1; 7 nucleotides match TRBD1. CDR1 is MNHEY and CDR2 is SVGAGI in the germline V gene. The V and J ends lost 8 bases and 1 base, in that order; junction bases with no gene match: 7. This CDR3 spans 14 amino acids.

This sequence joins TRBV19 and TRBJ2-6, with 7 bases identical to TRBD1. Trimming took 7 bases from V and 0 from J; bases not matched to a gene: 9. This CDR3 is built from 17 residues. From germline, CDR1 is LNHDA and CDR2 SQIVND (reference sequence). CDR3 DNA: TGTGCCAGTACTCGGGACAGCCGTATCTCTGGGGCCAACGTCCTGACTTTC. Translation: CASTRDSRISGANVLTF.

This clone has just a few counts. The chain employs TRBV5-6 and TRBJ2-1; 9 positions agree with TRBD2. The CDR3 is 16 residues long. The V gene end was trimmed by 4 bases and the J gene end by 2 bases; junction bases not matched to a gene: 7. From germline, CDR1 is SGHDT and CDR2 YYEEEE. The CDR3 loop reads CASSPLERGAYNEQFF. The CDR3 DNA follows: TGTGCCAGCAGCCCTCTGGAGCGGGGGGCCTACAATGAGCAGTTCTTC.

The chain is built from TRBV5-4 and TRBJ2-7, with D possibly being TRBD2 (5 bases). The CDR3 extends over 13 amino acids. Looked up from germline, CDR1 is SGHNT and CDR2 is YYREEE (reference sequence). Trimming left V 3 bases short and J 2 bases short, with 9 bases between. CDR3 DNA sequence: TGTGCCAGCAGCTACCGGGGAGCCTACGAGCAGTACTTC. Residues: CASSYRGAYEQYF. The variable domain in full, with the rest retrieved from reference TRBV5-4 and TRBJ2-7, is ETGVTQSPTHLIKTRGQQVTLRCSSQSGHNTVSWYQQALGQGPQFIFQYYREEENGRGNFPPRFSGLQFPNYSSELNVNALELDDSALYLCASSYRGAYEQYFGPGTRLTVT.

The DNA of the CDR3 is TGTGCCAGCAGTTTTATGGGAGGACCCTACAATGAGCAGTTCTTC. Translating it yields CASSFMGGPYNEQFF. This chain connects TRBV28 to TRBJ2-1; maybe TRBD2 (6 bases). Between the trimmed V and J ends, which lost 3 bases and 2 bases, there was a span of 11 bases. CDR1 is MDHEN and CDR2 is SYDVKM in the germline V gene. This CDR3 has 15 residues. Together with reference TRBV28 and TRBJ2-1, the CDR3 gives the full variable domain: DVKVTQSSRYLVKRTGEKVFLECVQDMDHENMFWYRQDPGLGLRLIYFSYDVKMKEKGDIPEGYSVSREKKERFSLILESASTNQTSMYLCASSFMGGPYNEQFFGPGTRLTVL.

V and J are TRBV6-5 and TRBJ1-4; D is perhaps TRBD1 (5 bases). This CDR3 spans 15 amino acids. Germline loops: CDR1 MNHEY, CDR2 SVGAGI. Trimming cost V 0 bases and J 6 bases, with 11 bases left between them. The CDR3 here is CASSYSDSFYEKLFF. The CDR3 DNA sequence: TGTGCCAGCAGTTACTCCGACAGCTTTTATGAAAAACTGTTTTTT.

The chain employs TRBV6-5 and TRBJ2-7; 12 positions match TRBD2. The CDR3 loop spans 15 amino acids. CDR1 MNHEY and CDR2 SVGAGI come from the germline V gene. V shed 4 bases, J shed 4 bases, and the junction held 5 bases outside the gene matches. CDR3 sequence reads: CASSSTSGSVYEQYF. CDR3 DNA: TGTGCCAGCAGTTCGACTAGCGGGAGTGTTTACGAGCAGTACTTC.

The chain couples TRBV28 to TRBJ2-3, with a tentative D call TRBD1 (6 bases). The germline V gene has CDR1 MDHEN and CDR2 SYDVKM. The CDR3 is 15 amino acids. With 3 bases removed from V and 4 bases from J, the gap between germline ends came to 14 bases. The CDR3 DNA reads as TGTGCCAGCAGTTTTGTGTCCAGGGGACCAGATACGCAGTATTTT. This encodes CASSFVSRGPDTQYF.

V and J are TRBV7-2 and TRBJ1-5; TRBD1 agrees at 9 bases. There are 13 residues in the CDR3. V dropped 8 bases and J dropped 3; count of bases not matched to a gene: 2. The germline V gene encodes CDR1 SGHTA and CDR2 FQGNSA. The CDR3 is CASGDRANQPQHF. CDR3 in DNA: TGTGCCAGCGGGGACAGGGCCAATCAGCCCCAGCATTTT. Full variable domain (missing parts from reference TRBV7-2 and TRBJ1-5): GAGVSQSPSNKVTEKGKDVELRCDPISGHTALYWYRQSLGQGLEFLIYFQGNSAPDKSGLPSDRFSAERTGGSVSTLTIQRTQQEDSAVYLCASGDRANQPQHFGDGTRLSIL.

The V and J genes are TRBV28 and TRBJ2-1, with a weak D call TRBD2 (6 bases). Germline assignment: CDR1 MDHEN and CDR2 SYDVKM. The CDR3 totals 14 residues. Between the trimmed V and J ends, which lost 8 bases and 0 bases, there was a span of 11 bases. As DNA, the CDR3 is TGTGCCAGCGGCGGGGCCAGCTCCTACAATGAGCAGTTCTTC. Its protein is CASGGASSYNEQFF.

The CDR3 nucleotides read TGTGCCAGCAGCTTAGGTGGAGCCACCATAGAGACCCAGTACTTC. Translating it yields CASSLGGATIETQYF. This rearrangement joins TRBV11-1 to TRBJ2-5; D gene ambiguous. V was cut by 1 base and J by 4 bases, with 13 bases left in between. Germline V gene data show CDR1 as SGHAT and CDR2 as FQDESV (reference sequence). The CDR3 length is 15 residues.

V and J are TRBV7-2 and TRBJ2-7; 13 bases are a match to TRBD2. Per the germline V gene, CDR1 is SGHTA and CDR2 is FQGNSA. The CDR3 consists of 16 residues. Trimming cost V 3 bases and J 5 bases; bases outside gene matches: 7. CDR3 sequence (DNA): TGTGCCAGCAGCTTTACTAGCGGGGGGGGTAGGGACGAGCAGTACTTC. Encoded protein: CASSFTSGGGRDEQYF.

This chain uses TRBV2 with TRBJ2-5; tentative D call: TRBD2 (7 bases). Trimming took off 8 bases at V and 5 bases at J, with 12 bases between the two ends. Germline V gene lookup returns CDR1 SNHLY and CDR2 FYNNEI. The CDR3 is 12 amino acids. The CDR3 loop reads CASSGEGETQYF. Here the CDR3 DNA reads TGTGCCAGCTCAGGGGAGGGGGAGACCCAGTACTTC.

The rearrangement links TRBV5-6 to TRBJ2-7, with 9 bases aligning to TRBD1. J was trimmed by 3 bases and V by 1 base; bases with no gene match: 14. Germline V gene data show CDR1 as SGHDT and CDR2 as YYEEEE. The CDR3 length is 18 residues. Here the CDR3 DNA reads TGTGCCAGCAGCTTGATCGGGACAGGGTCGAGACGAAACTACGAGCAGTACTTC. Translated: CASSLIGTGSRRNYEQYF.

The chain combines TRBV7-9 with TRBJ2-7, with D tentatively TRBD1 (6 bases). The CDR3 runs to 14 residues. Germline CDR1 is SEHNR and CDR2 is FQNEAQ (reference sequence). The germline V and J ends were trimmed by 1 base and 2 bases, with 9 bases remaining between them. In nucleotides, the CDR3 is TGTGCCAGCAGCTTAGGGGCAGGGGCCTACGAGCAGTACTTC. Amino acids: CASSLGAGAYEQYF.